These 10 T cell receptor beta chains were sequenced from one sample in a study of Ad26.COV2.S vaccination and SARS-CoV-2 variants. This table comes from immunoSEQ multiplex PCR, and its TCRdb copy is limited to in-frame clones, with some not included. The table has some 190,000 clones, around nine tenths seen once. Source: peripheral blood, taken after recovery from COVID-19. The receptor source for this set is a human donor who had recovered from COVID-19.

The CDR3 coding sequence is TGTGCCAGCAGCTTTCGTCCGGGAGGGAACCACAATGAGCAGTTCTTC. It codes for CASSFRPGGNHNEQFF. The chain joins TRBV7-9 to TRBJ2-1, with 8 bases that match TRBD2. V was clipped by 3 bases and J by 5 bases; unmatched bases: 9. CDR1 and CDR2 from the germline V gene are SEHNR and FQNEAQ (reference sequence). The CDR3 loop spans 16 amino acids. Looking up the rest from reference TRBV7-9 and TRBJ2-1 gives the full variable domain: DTGVSQNPRHKITKRGQNVTFRCDPISEHNRLYWYRQTLGQGPEFLTYFQNEAQLEKSRLLSDRFSAERPKGSFSTLEIQRTEQGDSAMYLCASSFRPGGNHNEQFFGPGTRLTVL.

As DNA, the CDR3 is TGTGCCAGCCGTTCTACTAGGCGCAGCGAGCAGTACTTC. Its translation: CASRSTRRSEQYF. V and J are TRBV3-1 (or the pseudogene TRBV3-2) and TRBJ2-7, with a weak D call TRBD2 (5 bases). The CDR3 runs to 13 residues. Between the trimmed V and J ends, which lost 8 bases and 6 bases, there was a span of 17 bases. Germline V CDR1 and CDR2: LGHDT, YNNKEL (reference sequence).

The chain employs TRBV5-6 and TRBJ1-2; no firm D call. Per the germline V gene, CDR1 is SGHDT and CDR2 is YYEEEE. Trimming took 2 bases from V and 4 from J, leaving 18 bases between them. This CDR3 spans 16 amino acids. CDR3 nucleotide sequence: TGTGCCAGCAGCTTTTTCTACCAGACGGGAGCCTATGGCTACACCTTC. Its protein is CASSFFYQTGAYGYTF.

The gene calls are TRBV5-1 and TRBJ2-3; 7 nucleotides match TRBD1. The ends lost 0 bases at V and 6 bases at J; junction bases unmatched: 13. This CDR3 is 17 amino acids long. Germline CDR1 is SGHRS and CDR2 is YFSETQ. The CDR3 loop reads CASSLVSQGSGSDTQYF. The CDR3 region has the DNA TGCGCCAGCAGCTTGGTTTCACAGGGGTCGGGGAGCGATACGCAGTATTTT.

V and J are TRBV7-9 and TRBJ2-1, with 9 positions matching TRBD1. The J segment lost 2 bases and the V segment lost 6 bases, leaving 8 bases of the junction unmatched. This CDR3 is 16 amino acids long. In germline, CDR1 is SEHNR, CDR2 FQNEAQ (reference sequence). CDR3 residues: CASRRGQGPPYNEQFF. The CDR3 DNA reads TGTGCCAGCAGGCGGGGACAGGGACCACCCTACAATGAGCAGTTCTTC.

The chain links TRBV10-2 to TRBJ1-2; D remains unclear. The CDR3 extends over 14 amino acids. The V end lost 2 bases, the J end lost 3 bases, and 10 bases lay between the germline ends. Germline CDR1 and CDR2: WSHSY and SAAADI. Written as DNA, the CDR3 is TGCGCCAGCAGTGAGGTCGGGGTTTACTATGGCTACACCTTC. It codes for CASSEVGVYYGYTF.

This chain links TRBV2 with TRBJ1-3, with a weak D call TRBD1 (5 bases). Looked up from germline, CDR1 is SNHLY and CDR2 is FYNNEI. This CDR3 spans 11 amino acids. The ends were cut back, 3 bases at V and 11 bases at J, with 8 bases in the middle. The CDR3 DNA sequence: TGTGCCAGCAGTGACAGGGACCCCATATATTTT. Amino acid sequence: CASSDRDPIYF.

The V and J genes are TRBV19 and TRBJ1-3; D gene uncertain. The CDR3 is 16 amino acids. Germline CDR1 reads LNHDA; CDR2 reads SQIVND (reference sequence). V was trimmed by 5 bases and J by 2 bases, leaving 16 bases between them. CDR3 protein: CASSPPGVYAGNTIYF. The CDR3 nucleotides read TGTGCCAGTAGTCCTCCTGGGGTATATGCTGGAAACACCATATATTTT.

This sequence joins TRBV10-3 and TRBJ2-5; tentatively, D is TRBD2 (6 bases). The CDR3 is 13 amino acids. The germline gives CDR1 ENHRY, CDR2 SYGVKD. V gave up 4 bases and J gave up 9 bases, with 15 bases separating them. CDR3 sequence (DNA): TGTGCCATCAGTGGGCTAGACCCGGGGGCCCAGTACTTC. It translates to CAISGLDPGAQYF.

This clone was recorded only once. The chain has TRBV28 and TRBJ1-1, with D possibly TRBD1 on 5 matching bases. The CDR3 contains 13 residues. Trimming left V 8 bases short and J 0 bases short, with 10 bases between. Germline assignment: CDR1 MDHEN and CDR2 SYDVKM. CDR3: CASVGGMNTEAFF. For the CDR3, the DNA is TGTGCCAGCGTCGGGGGGATGAACACTGAAGCTTTCTTT.